This TCR beta chain was captured in a study of control samples from healthy donors and cancer patients. Method: immunoSEQ multiplex PCR; TCRdb's copy keeps in-frame clones and lacks some. This sample has around 230,000 clones, with 85% to 95% found just once. The germline gives CDR1 SEHNR, CDR2 FQNEAQ (reference sequence). V dropped 3 bases and J dropped 0 bases, with 3 bases sitting between them. The CDR3 spans 12 residues. Source material: blood. This TCR came from a man aged 45-60 years in good health. V and J are TRBV7-9 and TRBJ2-7, with no clear D. The CDR3 DNA follows: TGTGCCAGCAGCTTTAACTCCTACGAGCAGTACTTC. As protein: CASSFNSYEQYF.